Shown below are 5 T cell receptor beta chains from a single sample sequenced in a study of T cell responses to AZD1222 COVID-19 vaccine. Clones were read by immunoSEQ multiplex PCR, and TCRdb kept only the in-frame ones, dropping some. The table lists around 130,000 clones, approximately 93% of them singletons. Material: peripheral blood, obtained on day 0 of AZD1222 vaccination. The origin of the receptors is an adult in good health.

This clone was seen a handful of times. The J gene is TRBJ1-2, the V gene TRBV29-1; D uncertain. This CDR3 has 11 amino acids. The ends were cut back, 3 bases at V and 7 bases at J, with 9 bases in the middle. Germline values: CDR1 SQVTM, CDR2 ANQGSEA. The CDR3 region has the DNA TGCAGCGTTGACATAGACTCTGGCTACACCTTC. Residues: CSVDIDSGYTF.

CDR3 DNA: TGTGCCAGCAGGCTTATTGGGGGAAACACCATATATTTT. This translates into CASRLIGGNTIYF. The chain employs TRBV6-5 and TRBJ1-3; D is undetermined. Trimming removed 6 bases at V and 4 bases at J, with 10 bases between. Germline lookup yields CDR1 MNHEY and CDR2 SVGAGI. The CDR3 is 13 amino acids.

The chain uses TRBV30 and TRBJ1-2; 8 bases align to TRBD1. V shed 5 bases, J shed 3 bases, and the junction held 8 bases outside the gene matches. This CDR3 contains 14 residues. Germline CDR1 reads GTSNPN; CDR2 reads SVGIG (reference sequence). The CDR3 sequence: CAWLSDRDYYGYTF. CDR3 bases: TGTGCCTGGCTCTCGGACAGGGACTACTATGGCTACACCTTC. The variable domain in full, with the rest retrieved from reference TRBV30 and TRBJ1-2, is SQTIHQWPATLVQPVGSPLSLECTVEGTSNPNLYWYRQAAGRGLQLLFYSVGIGQISSEVPQNLSASRPQDRQFILSSKKLLLSDSGFYLCAWLSDRDYYGYTFGSGTRLTVV.

This sequence joins TRBV30 and TRBJ1-3; no clear D. Germline V lookup: CDR1 GTSNPN, CDR2 SVGIG (reference sequence). Trimming stripped 2 bases from V and 0 bases from J, with 8 bases between. This CDR3 region has 14 residues. CDR3 coding DNA: TGTGCCTGGAGTCCCCCGGTCTCTGGAAACACCATATATTTT. Translating gives CAWSPPVSGNTIYF.

This clone appeared once. This sequence joins TRBV11-2 and TRBJ2-5; D is possibly TRBD2 (5 bases). V lost 4 bases, J lost 1 base, and 10 bases lay in between. The CDR3 is 14 residues long. CDR1 is SGHAT, CDR2 FQNNGV, per germline. The CDR3 loop is CASSSGLIQETQYF. CDR3 sequence (DNA): TGTGCCAGCAGCTCCGGACTCATCCAAGAGACCCAGTACTTC. The full variable domain, its missing parts supplied by reference TRBV11-2 and TRBJ2-5, is EAGVAQSPRYKIIEKRQSVAFWCNPISGHATLYWYQQILGQGPKLLIQFQNNGVVDDSQLPKDRFSAERLKGVDSTLKIQPAKLEDSAVYLCASSSGLIQETQYFGPGTRLLVL.